The T cell receptor beta chain described here comes from a study of T cell responses to AZD1222 COVID-19 vaccine. The study's findings and limits: Spike-specific TCRs gained breadth and depth after people received two AZD1222 doses. Vaccine-associated CD4 TCRs ranged over spike, dominating at 160-218 and 743-854.

A word on this clone: As yet, its antigen is unknown.

Using immunoSEQ multiplex PCR, the repertoire was profiled, and TCRdb retains in-frame clones only, with some absent. The table lists around 100,000 clones, around 94% of them singletons. CDR1 is MNHEY and CDR2 is SMNVEV in the germline V gene (reference sequence). Losses at the gene ends were 7 bases for V and 6 bases for J; bases not matched to a gene: 13. This CDR3 contains 16 residues. Material: peripheral blood, obtained on day 0 of AZD1222 vaccination. The clonotype was recovered from an adult in good health. The rearrangement uses TRBV27 and TRBJ2-1, with 9 nucleotides matching TRBD2. CDR3 in DNA: TGTGCCAGCACTGTACTTAGCGGGAGAGGAGGCAATGAGCAGTTCTTC. It translates to CASTVLSGRGGNEQFF.